This TCR beta chain comes out of a study of PD-L1 blockade in urothelial cancer (dated by TCRdb to 2016 to 2017). With regard to the full study: All patients started therapy in about 2014 and received atezolizumab 1,200 mg intravenously every 3 weeks. Durable clinical benefit was defined as a progression-free survival longer than 6 months, and TCR features were additionally tested against progression-free survival and overall survival. A median of about 140,000 T cells and roughly 80,000 unique TCRs was obtained from blood samples, and a median clonality of roughly 0.08 was observed. Nine patients reached durable clinical benefit, while 15 to 20 patients did not. In the same patients, whole exome sequencing and RNA sequencing of pretreatment tumors were performed in addition to TCR sequencing. Pretreatment tumor samples, along with matched peripheral blood serially collected before and after atezolizumab treatment, were subjected to TCR sequencing. An exploratory multi-omic analysis was conducted of the somatic, immune and clinical correlates of response to PD-L1 blockade with atezolizumab in urothelial cancer. Patients had an ECOG performance status of 0 or 1 and had received between 0 and 3 prior chemotherapy regimens. Twenty-five of 29 patients were identified as males with urothelial cancer of bladder origin, and a prior smoking history was reported by 18 of 29 patients. Approximately 29 patients had pretreatment blood TCR-seq, about 24 had at least one posttreatment blood collection, and about 24 had tumor TCR-seq. Blood samples were analyzed 3 weeks after the start of treatment (second dose) and 6 weeks after the start of treatment. General findings and caveats noted by the study authors: Among patients with durable benefit, tumor-associated TCR clones showed greater expansion in peripheral blood 3 weeks after treatment started (n ≈ 22, p = 0.022). Improved progression-free and overall survival was associated with having pretreatment peripheral blood TCR clonality below the median. Because the sample size was small (n ≈ 27) and many exploratory analyses were performed, the results are intended to be hypothesis-generating.

Comments on this clone: Its antigen is not yet known. The record has no base qualities; no much larger clone is one base away.

The label giving this sample's time point can be read as: pretreatment peripheral blood. The cohort included some 30 patients with locally advanced or metastatic urothelial carcinoma who were treated at Memorial Sloan Kettering on a trial protocol. Peripheral blood mononuclear cells were collected pretreatment and during treatment, with between 1 and 8 total time points per patient. The Qiagen DNeasy Blood extraction kit was used to purify genomic DNA from total PBMCs and tumor samples. PBMCs were collected pretreatment and during treatment, and were isolated and stored as previously described. Each PCR received spiked-in synthetic TCR analog templates so that absolute template abundance could be estimated from read counts. The immunoSEQ assay used bias-controlled V and J gene primers to amplify TCRbeta CDR3 regions from genomic DNA. Sequencing of rearranged TCRbeta segments was performed at approximately 20X coverage. As for the original processing: Sequencing errors were corrected by clustering and CDR3s were annotated against IMGT to assign V, D and J genes. Downstream analyses used only productive TCRbeta rearrangements and left out out-of-frame or stop-codon sequences. Clonality was computed as one minus Shannon entropy normalized by the log of the number of unique productive sequences. Fisher's exact test with Benjamini-Hochberg correction, at a threshold of adjusted p below 0.01, was used to find clones that differed between time points or between blood and tumor. Here the immuneACCESS table is served through TCRdb, limited to in-frame sequences with V and J called. Missing clones are a known gap in these copies; in checked studies unresolved V genes cover under half, and the rest lacks a known reason. D and trimming were read from the DNA, whereas the V and J calls and clone size are those reported in that table. The sample has about 52,000 clones on record, roughly 75% of them singletons. Of the sample, less than 5% falls within the top ten clones.

The CDR3 has 14 amino acids, counting the end cysteine and phenylalanine. Only CDR3 DNA is held: 42 bases, read in frame from base 1. V sheds 5 bases and J sheds 4 bases, leaving 15 bases between their ends. CDR1 MNHNS and CDR2 SASEGT are derived from the germline V gene. The rearrangement combines TRBV6-1 with TRBJ2-7; a tentative D match to TRBD1 spans 7 bases. The TCR was taken from a man between 65 and 80 years old with urothelial cancer. Here the sequenced sample was PBMCs, taken around atezolizumab (anti-PD-L1) treatment. The DNA sequence is TGTGCCAGCAGTTCCCCCCAGGGGGGTTACGAGCAGTACTTC. It specifies CASSSPQGGYEQYF.